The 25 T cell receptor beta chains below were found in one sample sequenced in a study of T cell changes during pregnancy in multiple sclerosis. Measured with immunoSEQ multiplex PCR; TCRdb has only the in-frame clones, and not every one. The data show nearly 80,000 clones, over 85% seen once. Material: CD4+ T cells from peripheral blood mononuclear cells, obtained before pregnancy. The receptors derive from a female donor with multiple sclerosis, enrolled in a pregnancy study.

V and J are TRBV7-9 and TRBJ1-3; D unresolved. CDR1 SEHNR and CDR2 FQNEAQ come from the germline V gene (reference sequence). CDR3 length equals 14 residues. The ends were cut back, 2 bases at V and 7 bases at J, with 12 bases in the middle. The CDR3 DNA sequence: TGTGCCAGCAGCTTACTGGCAACCGGGAACACCATATATTTT. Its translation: CASSLLATGNTIYF.

The CDR3 reads CASSSGQGLIQPQHF. The CDR3 DNA is TGTGCCAGCAGCTCCGGACAGGGTCTGATACAGCCCCAGCATTTT. The chain uses TRBV7-8 and TRBJ1-5, with 8 bases identical to TRBD1. Trimming removed 4 bases from V and 7 bases from J; junction bases left unmatched: 9. The CDR3 consists of 15 residues. Germline V CDR1 and CDR2: SGHVS, FQNEAQ.

CDR3 protein: CSARSYEQYF. CDR3 sequence (DNA): TGCAGTGCTAGGAGCTACGAGCAGTACTTC. This chain connects TRBV20-1 to TRBJ2-7; D gene uncertain. The V gene lost 3 bases and the J gene lost 3 bases, with 3 bases spanning the gap. In germline, CDR1 is DFQATT, CDR2 SNEGSKA (reference sequence). This CDR3 spans 10 amino acids.

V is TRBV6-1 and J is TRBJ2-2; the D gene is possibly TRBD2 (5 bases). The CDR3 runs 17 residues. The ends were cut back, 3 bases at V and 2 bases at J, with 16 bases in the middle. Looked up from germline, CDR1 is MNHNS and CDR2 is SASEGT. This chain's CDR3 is CASSDRRWDSNTGELFF. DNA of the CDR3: TGTGCCAGCAGTGATAGGAGGTGGGATTCTAACACCGGGGAGCTGTTTTTT.

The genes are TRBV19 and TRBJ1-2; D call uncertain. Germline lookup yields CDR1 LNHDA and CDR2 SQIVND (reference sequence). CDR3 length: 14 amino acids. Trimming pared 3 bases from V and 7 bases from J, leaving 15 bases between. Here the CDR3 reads CASSMKVEEPGYTF. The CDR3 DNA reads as TGTGCCAGTAGTATGAAAGTAGAGGAGCCTGGCTACACCTTC.

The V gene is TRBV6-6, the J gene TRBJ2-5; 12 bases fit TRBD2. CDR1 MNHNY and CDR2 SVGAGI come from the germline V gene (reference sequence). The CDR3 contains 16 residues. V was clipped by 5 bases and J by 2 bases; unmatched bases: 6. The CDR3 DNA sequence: TGTGCCAGCAGTCAGACTAGCGGGGGCCATCAAGAGACCCAGTACTTC. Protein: CASSQTSGGHQETQYF.

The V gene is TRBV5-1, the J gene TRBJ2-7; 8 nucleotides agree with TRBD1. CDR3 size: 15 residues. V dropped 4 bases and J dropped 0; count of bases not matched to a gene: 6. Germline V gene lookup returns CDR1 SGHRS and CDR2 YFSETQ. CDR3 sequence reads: CASSPGDRSSYEQYF. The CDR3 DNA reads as TGCGCCAGCAGCCCGGGGGACAGGAGCTCCTACGAGCAGTACTTC.

In DNA, the CDR3 is TGTGCCAGCAGCCACTCCCCCCCGGGACAGGGGGCAGATACGCAGTATTTT. Encoded protein: CASSHSPPGQGADTQYF. The chain uses TRBV4-2 and TRBJ2-3, with TRBD1 matching over 11 bases. This CDR3 has 17 residues. V dropped 3 bases and J dropped 4; count of bases not matched to a gene: 9. Germline values: CDR1 LGHNA, CDR2 YNFKEQ.

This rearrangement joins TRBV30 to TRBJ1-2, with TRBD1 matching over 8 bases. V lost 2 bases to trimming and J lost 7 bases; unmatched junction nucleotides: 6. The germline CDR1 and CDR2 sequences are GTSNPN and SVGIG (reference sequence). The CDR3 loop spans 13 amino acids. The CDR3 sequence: CAWSKQGGGGYTF. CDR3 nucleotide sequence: TGTGCCTGGAGTAAACAGGGGGGAGGTGGCTACACCTTC.

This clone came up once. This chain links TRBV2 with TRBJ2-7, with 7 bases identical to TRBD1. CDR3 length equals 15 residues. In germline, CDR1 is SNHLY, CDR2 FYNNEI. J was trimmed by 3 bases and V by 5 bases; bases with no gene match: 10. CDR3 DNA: TGTGCCAGCAGTCCCCCGGGACAGATAGACTACGAGCAGTACTTC. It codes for CASSPPGQIDYEQYF. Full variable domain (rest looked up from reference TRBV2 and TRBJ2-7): EPEVTQTPSHQVTQMGQEVILRCVPISNHLYFYWYRQILGQKVEFLVSFYNNEISEKSEIFDDQFSVERPDGSNFTLKIRSTKLEDSAMYFCASSPPGQIDYEQYFGPGTRLTVT.

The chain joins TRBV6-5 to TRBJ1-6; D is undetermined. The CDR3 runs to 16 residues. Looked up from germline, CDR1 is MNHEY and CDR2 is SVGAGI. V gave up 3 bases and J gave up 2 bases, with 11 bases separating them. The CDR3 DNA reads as TGTGCCAGCAGTTATACTTTAGGAGCCTATAATTCACCCCTCCACTTT. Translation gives CASSYTLGAYNSPLHF.

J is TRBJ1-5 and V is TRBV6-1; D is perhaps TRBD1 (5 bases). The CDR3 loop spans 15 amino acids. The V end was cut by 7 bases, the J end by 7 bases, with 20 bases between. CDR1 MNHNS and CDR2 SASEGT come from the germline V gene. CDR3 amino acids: CASNLDSYGRQPQHF. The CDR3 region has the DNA TGTGCCAGCAACCTAGACAGTTATGGACGGCAGCCCCAGCATTTT.

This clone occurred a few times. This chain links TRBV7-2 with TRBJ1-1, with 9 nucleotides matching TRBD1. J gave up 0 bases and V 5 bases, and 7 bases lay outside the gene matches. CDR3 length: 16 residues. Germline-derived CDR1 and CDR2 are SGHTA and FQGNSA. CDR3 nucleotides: TGTGCCAGCAGCCGACAACAGGGGGCTATGAACACTGAAGCTTTCTTT. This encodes CASSRQQGAMNTEAFF.

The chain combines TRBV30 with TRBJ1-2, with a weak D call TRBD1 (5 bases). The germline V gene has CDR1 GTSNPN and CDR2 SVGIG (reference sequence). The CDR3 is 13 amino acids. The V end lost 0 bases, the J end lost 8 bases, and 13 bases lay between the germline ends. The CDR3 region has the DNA TGTGCCTGGAGTGTATTGGGGGGATCCGGCTACACCTTC. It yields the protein CAWSVLGGSGYTF.

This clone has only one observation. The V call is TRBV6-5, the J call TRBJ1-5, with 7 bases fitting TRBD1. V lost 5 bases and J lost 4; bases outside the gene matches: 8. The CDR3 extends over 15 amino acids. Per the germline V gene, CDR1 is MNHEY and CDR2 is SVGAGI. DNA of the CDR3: TGTGCCAGCAGTGCTACAGGGGCGGGTAATCAGCCCCAGCATTTT. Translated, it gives CASSATGAGNQPQHF.

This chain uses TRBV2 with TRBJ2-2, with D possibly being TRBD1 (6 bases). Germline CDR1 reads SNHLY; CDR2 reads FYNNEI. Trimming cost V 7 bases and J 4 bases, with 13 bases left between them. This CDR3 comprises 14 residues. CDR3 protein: CASTQGPSTGELFF. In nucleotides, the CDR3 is TGTGCCAGCACGCAGGGGCCGTCCACCGGGGAGCTGTTTTTT.

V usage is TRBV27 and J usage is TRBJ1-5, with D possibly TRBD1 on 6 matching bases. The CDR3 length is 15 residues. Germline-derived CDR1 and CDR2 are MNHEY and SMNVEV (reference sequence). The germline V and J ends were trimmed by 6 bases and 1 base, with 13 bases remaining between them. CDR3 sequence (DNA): TGTGCCAGCAGCACCGGGACACCGAGCAATCAGCCCCAGCATTTT. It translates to CASSTGTPSNQPQHF.

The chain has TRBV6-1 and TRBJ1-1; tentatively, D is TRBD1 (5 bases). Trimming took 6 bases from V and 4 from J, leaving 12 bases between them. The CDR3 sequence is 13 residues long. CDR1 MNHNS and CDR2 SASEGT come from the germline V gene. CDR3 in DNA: TGTGCCAGCAGGCAGGGTTGGTTCACTGAAGCTTTCTTT. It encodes CASRQGWFTEAFF.

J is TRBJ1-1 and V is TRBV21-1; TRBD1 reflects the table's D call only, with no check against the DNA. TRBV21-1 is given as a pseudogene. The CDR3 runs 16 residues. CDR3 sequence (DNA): TGTGCCAGCAGCAAAGGGCCGTACAGTAATAACACTGAAGCTTTCTTT. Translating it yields CASSKGPYSNNTEAFF.

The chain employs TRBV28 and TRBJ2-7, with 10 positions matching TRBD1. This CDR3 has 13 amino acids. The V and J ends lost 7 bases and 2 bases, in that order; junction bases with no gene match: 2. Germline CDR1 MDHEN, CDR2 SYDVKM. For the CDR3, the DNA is TGTGCCAGCAAAGGACAGGGGGCCTACGAGCAGTACTTC. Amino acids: CASKGQGAYEQYF.

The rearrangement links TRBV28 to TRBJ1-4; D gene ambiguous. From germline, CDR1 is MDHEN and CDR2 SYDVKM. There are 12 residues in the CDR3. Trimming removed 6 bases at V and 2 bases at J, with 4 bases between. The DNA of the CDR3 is TGTGCCAGCAGCCAGACTAATGAAAAACTGTTTTTT. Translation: CASSQTNEKLFF. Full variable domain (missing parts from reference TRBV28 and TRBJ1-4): DVKVTQSSRYLVKRTGEKVFLECVQDMDHENMFWYRQDPGLGLRLIYFSYDVKMKEKGDIPEGYSVSREKKERFSLILESASTNQTSMYLCASSQTNEKLFFGSGTQLSVL.

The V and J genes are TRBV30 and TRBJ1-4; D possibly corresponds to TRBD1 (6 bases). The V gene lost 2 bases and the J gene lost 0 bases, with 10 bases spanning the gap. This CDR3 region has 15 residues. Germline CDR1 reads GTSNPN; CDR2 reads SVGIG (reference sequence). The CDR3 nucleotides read TGTGCCTGGAGTTTGACAGGATCAACTAATGAAAAACTGTTTTTT. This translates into CAWSLTGSTNEKLFF.

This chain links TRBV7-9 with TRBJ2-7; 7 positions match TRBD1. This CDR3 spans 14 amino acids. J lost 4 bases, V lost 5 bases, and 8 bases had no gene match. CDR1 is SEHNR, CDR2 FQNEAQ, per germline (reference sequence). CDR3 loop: CASSLPGQPYEQYF. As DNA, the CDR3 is TGTGCCAGCAGCCTACCGGGACAGCCATACGAGCAGTACTTC.

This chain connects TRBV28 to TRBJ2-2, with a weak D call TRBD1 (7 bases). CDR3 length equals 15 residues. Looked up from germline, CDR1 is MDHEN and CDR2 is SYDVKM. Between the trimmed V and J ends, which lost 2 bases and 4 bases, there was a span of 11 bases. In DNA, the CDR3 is TGTGCCAGCAGTTTAGTGCAGGGGGGCACCGGGGAGCTGTTTTTT. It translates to CASSLVQGGTGELFF.

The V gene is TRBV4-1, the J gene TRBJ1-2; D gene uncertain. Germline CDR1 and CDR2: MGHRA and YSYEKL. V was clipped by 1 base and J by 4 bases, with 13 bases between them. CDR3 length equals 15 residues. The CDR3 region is CASSQAEGVSYGYTF. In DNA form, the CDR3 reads TGCGCCAGCAGCCAAGCGGAGGGAGTCTCCTATGGCTACACCTTC.